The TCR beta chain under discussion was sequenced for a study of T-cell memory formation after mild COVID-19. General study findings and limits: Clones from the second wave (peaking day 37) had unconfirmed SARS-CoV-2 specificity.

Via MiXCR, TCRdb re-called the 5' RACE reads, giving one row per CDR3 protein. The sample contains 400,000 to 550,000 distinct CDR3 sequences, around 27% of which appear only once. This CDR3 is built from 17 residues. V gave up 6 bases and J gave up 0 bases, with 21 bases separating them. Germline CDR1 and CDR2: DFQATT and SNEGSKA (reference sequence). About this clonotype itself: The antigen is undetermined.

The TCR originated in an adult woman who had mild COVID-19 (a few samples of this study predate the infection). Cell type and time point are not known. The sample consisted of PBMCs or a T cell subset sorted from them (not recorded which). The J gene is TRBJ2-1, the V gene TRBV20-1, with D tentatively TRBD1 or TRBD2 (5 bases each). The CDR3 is CSAPEGGTPSSYNEQFF. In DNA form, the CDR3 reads TGCAGTGCCCCCGAGGGTGGGACGCCGAGCTCCTACAATGAGCAGTTCTTC.